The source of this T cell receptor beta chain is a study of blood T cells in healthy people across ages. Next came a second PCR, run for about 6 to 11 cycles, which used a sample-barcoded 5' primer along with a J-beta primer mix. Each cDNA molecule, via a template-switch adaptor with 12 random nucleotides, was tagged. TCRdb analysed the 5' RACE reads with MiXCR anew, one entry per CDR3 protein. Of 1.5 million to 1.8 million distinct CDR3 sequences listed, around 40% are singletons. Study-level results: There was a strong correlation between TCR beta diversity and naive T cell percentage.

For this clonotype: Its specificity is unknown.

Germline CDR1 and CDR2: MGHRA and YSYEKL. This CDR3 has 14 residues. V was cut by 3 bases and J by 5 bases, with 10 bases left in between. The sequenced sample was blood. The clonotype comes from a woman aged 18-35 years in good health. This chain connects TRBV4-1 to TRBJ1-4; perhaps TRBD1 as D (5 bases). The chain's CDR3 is CASSHRQRNEKLFF. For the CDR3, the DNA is TGCGCCAGCAGCCACAGACAGAGAAATGAAAAACTGTTTTTT.